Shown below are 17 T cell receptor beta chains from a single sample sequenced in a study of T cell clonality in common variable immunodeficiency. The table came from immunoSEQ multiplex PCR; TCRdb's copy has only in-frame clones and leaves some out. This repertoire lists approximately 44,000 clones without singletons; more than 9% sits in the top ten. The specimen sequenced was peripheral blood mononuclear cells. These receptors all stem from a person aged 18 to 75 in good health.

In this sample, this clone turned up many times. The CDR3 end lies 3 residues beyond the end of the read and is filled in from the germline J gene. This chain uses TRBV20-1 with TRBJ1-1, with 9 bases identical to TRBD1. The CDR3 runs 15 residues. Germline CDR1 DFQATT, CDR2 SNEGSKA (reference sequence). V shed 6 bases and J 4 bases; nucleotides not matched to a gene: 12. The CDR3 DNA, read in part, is TGCAGTGCCGCGGGACAGGGAGGCTTTGTCACTGAA. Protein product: CSAAGQGGFVTE. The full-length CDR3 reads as CSAAGQGGFVTEAFF.

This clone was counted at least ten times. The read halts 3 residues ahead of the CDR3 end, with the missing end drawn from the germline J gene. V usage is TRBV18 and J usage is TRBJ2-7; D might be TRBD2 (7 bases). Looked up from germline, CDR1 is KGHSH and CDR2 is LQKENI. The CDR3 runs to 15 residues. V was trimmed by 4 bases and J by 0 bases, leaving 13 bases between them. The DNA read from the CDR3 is TGTGCCAGCTCACAGGGGGGGCATAGCTCCTACGAG. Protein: CASSQGGHSSYE. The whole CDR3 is CASSQGGHSSYEQYF.

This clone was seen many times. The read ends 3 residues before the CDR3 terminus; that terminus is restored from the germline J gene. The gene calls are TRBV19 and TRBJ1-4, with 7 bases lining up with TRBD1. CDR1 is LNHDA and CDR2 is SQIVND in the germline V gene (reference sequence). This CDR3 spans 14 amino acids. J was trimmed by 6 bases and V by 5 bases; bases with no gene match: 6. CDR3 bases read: TGTGCCAGTAGTGTACAGGGGCGAGATGAAAAA. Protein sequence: CASSVQGRDEK. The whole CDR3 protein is CASSVQGRDEKLFF.

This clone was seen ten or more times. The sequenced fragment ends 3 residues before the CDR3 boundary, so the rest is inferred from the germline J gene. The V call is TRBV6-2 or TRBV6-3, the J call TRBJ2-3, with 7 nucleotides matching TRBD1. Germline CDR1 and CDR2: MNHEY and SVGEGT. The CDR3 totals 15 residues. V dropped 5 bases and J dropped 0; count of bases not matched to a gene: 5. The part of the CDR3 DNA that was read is TGTGCCAGCAGTCTACAGGGGATGAGCACAGATACG. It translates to CASSLQGMSTDT. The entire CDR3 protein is CASSLQGMSTDTQYF.

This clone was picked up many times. The CDR3 sequence is CATSAQQNQPQHF. CDR3 bases read: TGTGCCACCAGCGCACAGCAAAATCAGCCC. The chain joins TRBV15 to TRBJ1-5; no clear D gene. The CDR3 is cut off 3 residues early in the read; its end comes from the germline J gene. The germline CDR1 and CDR2 sequences are LNHNV and YYDKDF (reference sequence). Trimming cost V 5 bases and J 4 bases, with 9 bases left between them. The CDR3 consists of 13 residues.

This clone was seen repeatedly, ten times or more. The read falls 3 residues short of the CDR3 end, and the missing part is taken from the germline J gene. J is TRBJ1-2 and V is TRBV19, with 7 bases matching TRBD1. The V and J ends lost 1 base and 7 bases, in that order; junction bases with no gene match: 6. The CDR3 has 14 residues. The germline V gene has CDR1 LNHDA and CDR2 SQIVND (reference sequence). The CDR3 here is CASSIGKGQIGYTF. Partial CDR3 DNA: TGTGCCAGTAGTATAGGAAAGGGACAGATTGGC.

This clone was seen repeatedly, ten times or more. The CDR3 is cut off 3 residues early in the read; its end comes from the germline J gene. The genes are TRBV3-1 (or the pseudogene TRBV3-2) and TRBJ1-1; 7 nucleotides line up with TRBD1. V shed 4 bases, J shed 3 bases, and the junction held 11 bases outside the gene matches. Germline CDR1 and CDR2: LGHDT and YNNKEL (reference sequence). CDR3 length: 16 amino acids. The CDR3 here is CASSLRYRGQDTEAFF. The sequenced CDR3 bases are TGTGCCAGCAGCCTACGGTACAGGGGTCAGGACACTGAA.

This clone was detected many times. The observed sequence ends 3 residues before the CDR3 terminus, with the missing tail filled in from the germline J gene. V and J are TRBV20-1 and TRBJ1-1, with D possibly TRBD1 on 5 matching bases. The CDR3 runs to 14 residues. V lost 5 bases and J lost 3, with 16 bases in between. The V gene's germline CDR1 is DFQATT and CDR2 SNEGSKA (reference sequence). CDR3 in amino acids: CSARHGGGHTEAFF. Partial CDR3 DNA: TGCAGTGCTCGCCATGGCGGGGGACACACTGAA.

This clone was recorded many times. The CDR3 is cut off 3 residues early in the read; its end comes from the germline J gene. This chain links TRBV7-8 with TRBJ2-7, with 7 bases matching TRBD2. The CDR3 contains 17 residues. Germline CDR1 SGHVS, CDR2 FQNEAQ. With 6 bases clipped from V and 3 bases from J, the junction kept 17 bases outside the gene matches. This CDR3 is CASRRSTSGGSFYEQYF. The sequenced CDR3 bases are TGTGCCAGCAGGCGATCCACGTCCGGGGGGAGTTTCTACGAG.

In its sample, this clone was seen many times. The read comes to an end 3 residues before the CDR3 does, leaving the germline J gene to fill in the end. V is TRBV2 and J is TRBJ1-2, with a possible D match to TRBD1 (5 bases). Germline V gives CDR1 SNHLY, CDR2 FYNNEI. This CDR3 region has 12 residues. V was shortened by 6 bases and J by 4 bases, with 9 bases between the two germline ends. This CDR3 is CASREGSYGYTF. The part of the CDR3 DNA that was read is TGTGCCAGCAGAGAGGGGAGCTATGGC. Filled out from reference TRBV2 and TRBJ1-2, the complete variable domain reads EPEVTQTPSHQVTQMGQEVILRCVPISNHLYFYWYRQILGQKVEFLVSFYNNEISEKSEIFDDQFSVERPDGSNFTLKIRSTKLEDSAMYFCASREGSYGYTFGSGTRLTVV.

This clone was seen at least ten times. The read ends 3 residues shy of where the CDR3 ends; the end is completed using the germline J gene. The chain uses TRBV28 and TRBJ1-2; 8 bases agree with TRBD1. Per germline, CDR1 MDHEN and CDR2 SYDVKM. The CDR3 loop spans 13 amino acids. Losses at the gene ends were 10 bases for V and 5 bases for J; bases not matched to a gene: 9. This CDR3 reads CATRTGLLYGYTF. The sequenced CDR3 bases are TGTGCCACGAGGACAGGGCTACTTTATGGC.

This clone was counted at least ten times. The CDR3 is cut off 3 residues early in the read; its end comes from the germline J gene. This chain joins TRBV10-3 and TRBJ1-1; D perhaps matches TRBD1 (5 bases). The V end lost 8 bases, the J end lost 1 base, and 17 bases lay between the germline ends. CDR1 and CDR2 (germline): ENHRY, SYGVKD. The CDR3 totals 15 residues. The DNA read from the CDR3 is TGTGCCATCCGAGGGGATGGGCGAAGGAACACTGAA. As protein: CAIRGDGRRNTE. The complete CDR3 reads CAIRGDGRRNTEAFF.

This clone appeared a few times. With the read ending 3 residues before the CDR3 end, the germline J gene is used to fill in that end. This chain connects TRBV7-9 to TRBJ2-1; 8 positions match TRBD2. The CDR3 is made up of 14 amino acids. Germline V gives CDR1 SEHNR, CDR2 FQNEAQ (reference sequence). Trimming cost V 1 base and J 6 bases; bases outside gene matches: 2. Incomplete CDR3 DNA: TGTGCCAGCAGCTTAGGGACTAGCCCCAATGAG. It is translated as CASSLGTSPNE. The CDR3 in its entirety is CASSLGTSPNEQFF.

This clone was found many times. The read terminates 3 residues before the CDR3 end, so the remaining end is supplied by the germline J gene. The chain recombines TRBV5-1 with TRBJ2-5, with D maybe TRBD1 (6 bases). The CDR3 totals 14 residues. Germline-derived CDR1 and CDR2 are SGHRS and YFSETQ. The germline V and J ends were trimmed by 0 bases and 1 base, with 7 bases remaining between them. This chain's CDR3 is CASSLVGGQETQYF. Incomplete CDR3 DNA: TGCGCCAGCAGCTTGGTAGGGGGCCAAGAGACC.

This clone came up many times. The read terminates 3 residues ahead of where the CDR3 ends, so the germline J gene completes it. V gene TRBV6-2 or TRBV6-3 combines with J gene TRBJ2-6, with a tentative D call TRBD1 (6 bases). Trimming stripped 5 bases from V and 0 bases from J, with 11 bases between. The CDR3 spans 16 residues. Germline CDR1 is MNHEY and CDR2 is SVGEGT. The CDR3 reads CASSRTASSGANVLTF. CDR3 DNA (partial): TGTGCCAGCAGTAGGACAGCGAGCTCTGGGGCCAACGTC.

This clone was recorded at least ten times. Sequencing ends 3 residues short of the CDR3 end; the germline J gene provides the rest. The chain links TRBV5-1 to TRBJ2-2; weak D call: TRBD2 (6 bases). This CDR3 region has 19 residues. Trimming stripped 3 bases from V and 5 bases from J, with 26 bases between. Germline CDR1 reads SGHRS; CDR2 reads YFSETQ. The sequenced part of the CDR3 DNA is TGCGCCAGCAGCTCCCGCCCGCCGGGGGTACCCACCCATACCGGGGAG. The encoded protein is CASSSRPPGVPTHTGE. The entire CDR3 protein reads CASSSRPPGVPTHTGELFF.

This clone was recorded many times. The CDR3 DNA, read in part, is TGTGCCAGCAGCCAAGATTCGGGACAGGAAGTGAACACTGAA. This sequence encodes CASSQDSGQEVNTE. The whole CDR3 protein is CASSQDSGQEVNTEAFF. The chain has TRBV3-1 (or the pseudogene TRBV3-2) and TRBJ1-1, with TRBD1 matching 8 bases. Sequencing ends 3 residues short of the CDR3 end; the germline J gene provides the rest. The germline V gene encodes CDR1 LGHDT and CDR2 YNNKEL (reference sequence). Trimming at V came to 0 bases and at J to 0 bases, leaving 6 bases not matched to a gene. The CDR3 has 17 amino acids.